This TCR beta chain was sequenced in a study of patients and donors after allogeneic stem cell transplantation. One entry per CDR3 protein, called by TCRdb with MiXCR from the RT-PCR reads. Of fewer than 30,000 distinct CDR3 sequences listed, about 42% are singletons. V lost 0 bases and J 4 bases, leaving 9 bases between the germline ends. The germline gives CDR1 LGHNA, CDR2 YNFKEQ. The CDR3 sequence is 15 residues long. The sequence was collected from a human donor who was either an allogeneic HSCT recipient or a stem cell or donor lymphocyte infusion donor (not recorded which). It is not recorded whose cells these are; they may come from a transplant donor. The rearrangement joins TRBV4-2 to TRBJ2-2; no reliable D call. The sequenced sample consisted of blood, either unsorted or a sorted T cell fraction (not recorded which). The CDR3 DNA is TGTGCCAGCAGCCAAGAGGGAACTTTCACCGGGGAGCTGTTTTTT. Translating it yields CASSQEGTFTGELFF.